What follows is one TCR beta chain and its context. This CDR3 spans 15 amino acids. V lost 5 bases to trimming and J lost 4 bases; unmatched junction nucleotides: 4. Germline CDR1 MNHNS, CDR2 SASEGT. In the authors' methods: Nucleated cell counts were estimated from reference gene primer amplification. Repertoires were generated with immunoSEQ multiplex PCR, while TCRdb's copy carries only in-frame clones and drops some. V and J calls and clone size are copied from that table; D and trimming were computed from the DNA. The sample lists 290,000 or so clones; roughly 85% were seen once. The sample belongs to a study of blood T cell repertoires in COVID-19. At the level of the study: Both acute and convalescent COVID-19 samples were obtained from the United States, Italy and Spain.

The chain carries TRBV6-1 and TRBJ2-1; TRBD2 aligns across 11 bases. This receptor was obtained from a man in his fifties or sixties with active or convalescent COVID-19. Sequencing input: peripheral blood. CDR3 region: CASSPTSGIYNEQFF. CDR3 sequence (DNA): TGTGCCAGCAGTCCGACTAGCGGGATATACAATGAGCAGTTCTTC.